In its sample, the clone carrying this T cell receptor beta chain was seen once. Its antigen is not identified. Libraries were prepared by immunoSEQ multiplex PCR; TCRdb keeps only in-frame clonotypes and omits some of them. The table shows 2,500,000 or so clones, with more than 90% occurring only once. The CDR3 has 14 amino acids. Trimming at V came to 0 bases and at J to 6 bases, leaving 2 bases not matched to a gene. Germline assignment: CDR1 MGHRA and CDR2 YSYEKL. The data belong to a study of shared clonotypes between healthy human individuals. Study background: Those who served as donors were a couple of women and a few men between the ages of 18 and 49. Study results and limitations: Naive CD4 clonotypes overlapped across several donors at roughly 4.5%.

Sequencing was carried out using naive CD4+ T cells sorted from blood. Subset meaning: CD45RA+ positively selected. The chain is built from TRBV4-1 and TRBJ1-5, with 7 bases aligning to TRBD1. The clonotype comes from a man between 18 and 35 years old in good health. The CDR3 sequence is CASSQETGSQPQHF. Written as DNA, the CDR3 is TGCGCCAGCAGCCAAGAGACAGGGAGTCAGCCCCAGCATTTT.